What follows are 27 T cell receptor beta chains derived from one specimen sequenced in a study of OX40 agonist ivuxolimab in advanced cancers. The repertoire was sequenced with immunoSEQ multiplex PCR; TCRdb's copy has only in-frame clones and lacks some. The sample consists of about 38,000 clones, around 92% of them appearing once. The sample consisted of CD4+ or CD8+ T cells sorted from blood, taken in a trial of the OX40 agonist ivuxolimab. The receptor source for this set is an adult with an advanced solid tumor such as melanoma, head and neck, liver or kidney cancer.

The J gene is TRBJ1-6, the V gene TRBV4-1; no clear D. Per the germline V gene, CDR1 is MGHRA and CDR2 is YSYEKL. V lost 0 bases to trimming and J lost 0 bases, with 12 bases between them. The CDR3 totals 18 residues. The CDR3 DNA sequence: TGCGCCAGCAGCCAAGATCCACCCCGGAGCTCCTATAATTCACCCCTCCACTTT. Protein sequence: CASSQDPPRSSYNSPLHF.

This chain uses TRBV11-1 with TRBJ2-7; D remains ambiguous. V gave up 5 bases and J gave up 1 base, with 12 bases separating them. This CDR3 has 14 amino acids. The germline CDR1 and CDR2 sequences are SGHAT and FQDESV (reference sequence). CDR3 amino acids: CASSARGRSYEQYF. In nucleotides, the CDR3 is TGTGCCAGCAGCGCCCGTGGCAGATCCTACGAGCAGTACTTC.

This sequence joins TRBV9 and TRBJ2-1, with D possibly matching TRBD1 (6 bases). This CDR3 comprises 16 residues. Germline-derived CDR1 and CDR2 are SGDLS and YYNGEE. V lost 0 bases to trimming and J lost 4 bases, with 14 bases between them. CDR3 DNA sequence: TGTGCCAGCAGCGTAGAGGGGCAGGGGCCTTACAATGAGCAGTTCTTC. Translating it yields CASSVEGQGPYNEQFF.

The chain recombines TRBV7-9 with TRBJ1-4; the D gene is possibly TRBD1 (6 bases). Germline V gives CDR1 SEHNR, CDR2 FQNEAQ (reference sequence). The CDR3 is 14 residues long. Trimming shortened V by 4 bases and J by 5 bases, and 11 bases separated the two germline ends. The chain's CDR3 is CASSSQGPNEKLFF. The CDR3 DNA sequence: TGTGCCAGCAGCTCACAGGGCCCCAATGAAAAACTGTTTTTT.

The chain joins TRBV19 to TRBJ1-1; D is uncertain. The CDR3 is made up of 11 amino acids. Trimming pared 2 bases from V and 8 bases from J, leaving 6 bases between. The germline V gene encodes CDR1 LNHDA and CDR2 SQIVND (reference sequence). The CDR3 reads CASSIWTEAFF. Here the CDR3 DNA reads TGTGCCAGTAGTATATGGACCGAAGCTTTCTTT.

CDR3 in DNA: TGCGCCAGCAGCCAGGTTGGCGGTAGCAATCAGCCCCAGCATTTT. The encoded protein is CASSQVGGSNQPQHF. The chain recombines TRBV4-1 with TRBJ1-5; D unclear. The CDR3 sequence is 15 residues long. Trimming removed 3 bases at V and 0 bases at J, with 9 bases between. Germline V gene lookup returns CDR1 MGHRA and CDR2 YSYEKL.

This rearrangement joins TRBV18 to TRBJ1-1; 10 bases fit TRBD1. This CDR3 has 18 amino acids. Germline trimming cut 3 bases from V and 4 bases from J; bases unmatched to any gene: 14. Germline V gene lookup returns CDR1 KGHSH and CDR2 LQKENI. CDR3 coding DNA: TGTGCCAGCTCACCCCAAAGACGACAGGGGGCGCCGGGCACTGAAGCTTTCTTT. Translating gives CASSPQRRQGAPGTEAFF.

CDR3 DNA sequence: TGTGCCAGCAGCCCGGGACTGAACTCCTACGAGCAGTACTTC. Translating it yields CASSPGLNSYEQYF. This chain joins TRBV27 and TRBJ2-7; D perhaps matches TRBD2 (6 bases). Trimming took off 6 bases at V and 0 bases at J, with 12 bases between the two ends. The germline gives CDR1 MNHEY, CDR2 SMNVEV (reference sequence). The CDR3 has 14 amino acids.

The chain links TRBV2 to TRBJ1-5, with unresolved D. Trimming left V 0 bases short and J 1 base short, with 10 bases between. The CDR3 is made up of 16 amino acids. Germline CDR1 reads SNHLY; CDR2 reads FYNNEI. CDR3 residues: CASSEALRASNQPQHF. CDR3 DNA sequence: TGTGCCAGCAGTGAAGCGCTTCGGGCAAGCAATCAGCCCCAGCATTTT.

The DNA of the CDR3 is TGTGCCAGCACCCTACTAGCGGGAGGGAATGAGCAGTTCTTC. Its protein is CASTLLAGGNEQFF. The chain links TRBV11-2 to TRBJ2-1, with 13 bases lining up with TRBD2. In germline, CDR1 is SGHAT, CDR2 FQNNGV. This CDR3 contains 14 residues. The V segment lost 7 bases and the J segment 7 bases; nucleotides outside the gene matches: 4.

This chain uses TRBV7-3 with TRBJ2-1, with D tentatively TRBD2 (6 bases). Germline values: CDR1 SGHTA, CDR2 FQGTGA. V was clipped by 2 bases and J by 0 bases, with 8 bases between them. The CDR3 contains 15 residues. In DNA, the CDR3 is TGTGCCAGCAGCTTAGCGGGGAGCTCCTACAATGAGCAGTTCTTC. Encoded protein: CASSLAGSSYNEQFF.

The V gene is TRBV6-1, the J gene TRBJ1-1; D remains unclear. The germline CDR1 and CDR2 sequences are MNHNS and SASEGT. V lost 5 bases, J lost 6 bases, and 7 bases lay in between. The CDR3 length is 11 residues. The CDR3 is CASSYSAEAFF. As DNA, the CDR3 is TGTGCCAGCAGTTACAGCGCTGAAGCTTTCTTT.

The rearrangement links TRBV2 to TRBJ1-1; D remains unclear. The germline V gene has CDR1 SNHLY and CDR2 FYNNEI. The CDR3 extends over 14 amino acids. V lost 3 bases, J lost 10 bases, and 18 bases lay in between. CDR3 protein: CASSDRPQYASAFF. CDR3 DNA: TGTGCCAGCAGTGACAGGCCCCAGTACGCGTCAGCTTTCTTT.

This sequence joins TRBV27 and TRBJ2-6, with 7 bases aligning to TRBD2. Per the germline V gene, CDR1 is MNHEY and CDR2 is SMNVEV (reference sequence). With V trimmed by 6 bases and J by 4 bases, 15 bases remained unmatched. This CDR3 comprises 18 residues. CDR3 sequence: CASRLSGVAGVGANVLTF. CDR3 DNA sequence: TGTGCCAGCAGACTCTCCGGGGTAGCGGGCGTAGGGGCCAACGTCCTGACTTTC.

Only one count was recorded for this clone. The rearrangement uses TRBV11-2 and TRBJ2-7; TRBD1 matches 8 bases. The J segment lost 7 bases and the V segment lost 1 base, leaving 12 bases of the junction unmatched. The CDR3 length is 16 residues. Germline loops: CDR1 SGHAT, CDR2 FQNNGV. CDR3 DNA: TGTGCCAGCAGCTTAGCAGGACAGGGACCACTCGGAGAGCAGTACGTC. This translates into CASSLAGQGPLGEQYV.

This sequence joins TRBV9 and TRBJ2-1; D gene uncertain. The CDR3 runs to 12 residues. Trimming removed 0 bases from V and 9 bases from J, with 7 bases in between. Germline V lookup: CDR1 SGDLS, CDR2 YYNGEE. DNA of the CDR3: TGTGCCAGCAGCGTAGGGTCTTCTGAGCAGTTCTTC. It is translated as CASSVGSSEQFF.

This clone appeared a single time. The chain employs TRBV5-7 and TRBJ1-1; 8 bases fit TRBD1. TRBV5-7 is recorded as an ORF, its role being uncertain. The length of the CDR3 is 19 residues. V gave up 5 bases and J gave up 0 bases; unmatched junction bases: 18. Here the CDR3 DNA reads TGTGCCAGCAGTCCGGGGGGTAACAGGGGGACGTGGTTGAACACTGAAGCTTTCTTT. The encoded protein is CASSPGGNRGTWLNTEAFF.

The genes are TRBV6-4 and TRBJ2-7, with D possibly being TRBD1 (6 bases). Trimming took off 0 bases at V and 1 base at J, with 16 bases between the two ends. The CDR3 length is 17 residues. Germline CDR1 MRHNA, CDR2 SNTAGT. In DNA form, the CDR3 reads TGTGCCAGCAGTGACTCAGGATGTACAGGGATGTCCTACGAGCAGTACGTC. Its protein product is CASSDSGCTGMSYEQYV.

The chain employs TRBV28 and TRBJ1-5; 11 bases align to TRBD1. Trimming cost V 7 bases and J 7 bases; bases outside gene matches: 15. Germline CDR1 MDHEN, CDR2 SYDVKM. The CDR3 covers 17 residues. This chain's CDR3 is CASTPLGTGGSEQPQHF. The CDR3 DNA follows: TGTGCCAGCACCCCTCTGGGGACAGGGGGTTCCGAGCAGCCCCAGCATTTT.

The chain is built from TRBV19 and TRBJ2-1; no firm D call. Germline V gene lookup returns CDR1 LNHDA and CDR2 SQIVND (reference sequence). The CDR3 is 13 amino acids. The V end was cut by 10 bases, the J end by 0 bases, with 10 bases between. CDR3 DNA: TGTGCCACGGCTGGGATCTCCTACAATGAGCAGTTCTTC. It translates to CATAGISYNEQFF.

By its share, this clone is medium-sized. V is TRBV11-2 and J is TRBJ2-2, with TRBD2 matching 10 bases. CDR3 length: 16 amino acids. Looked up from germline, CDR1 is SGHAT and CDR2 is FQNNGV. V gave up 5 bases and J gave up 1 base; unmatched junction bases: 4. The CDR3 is CASSVGLAQNTGELFF. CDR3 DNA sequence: TGTGCCAGCAGCGTGGGACTAGCGCAGAACACCGGGGAGCTGTTTTTT.

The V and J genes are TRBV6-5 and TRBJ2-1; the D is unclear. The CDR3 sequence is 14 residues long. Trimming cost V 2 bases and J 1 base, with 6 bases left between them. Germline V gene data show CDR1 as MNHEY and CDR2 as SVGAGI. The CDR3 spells CASSYRDSYNEQFF. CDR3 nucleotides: TGTGCCAGCAGTTACAGGGATTCCTACAATGAGCAGTTCTTC.

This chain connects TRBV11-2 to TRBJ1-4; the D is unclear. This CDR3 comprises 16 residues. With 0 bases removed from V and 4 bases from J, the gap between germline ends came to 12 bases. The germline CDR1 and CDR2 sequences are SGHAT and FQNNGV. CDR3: CASSLDQWQLNEKLFF. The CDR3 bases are TGTGCCAGCAGCTTAGATCAGTGGCAGCTTAATGAAAAACTGTTTTTT.

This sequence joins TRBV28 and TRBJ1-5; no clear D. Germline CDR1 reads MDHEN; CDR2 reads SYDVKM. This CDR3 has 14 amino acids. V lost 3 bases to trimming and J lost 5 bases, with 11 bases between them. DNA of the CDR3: TGTGCCAGCAGTTTCAGGCCACGACATCAGCCCCAGCATTTT. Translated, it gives CASSFRPRHQPQHF.

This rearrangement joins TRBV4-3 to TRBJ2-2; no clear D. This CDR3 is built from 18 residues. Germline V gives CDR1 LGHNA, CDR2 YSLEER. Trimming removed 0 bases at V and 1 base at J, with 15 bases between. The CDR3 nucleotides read TGCGCCAGCAGCCAAGATCCCGCTAGATCCCTGAACACCGGGGAGCTGTTTTTT. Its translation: CASSQDPARSLNTGELFF.

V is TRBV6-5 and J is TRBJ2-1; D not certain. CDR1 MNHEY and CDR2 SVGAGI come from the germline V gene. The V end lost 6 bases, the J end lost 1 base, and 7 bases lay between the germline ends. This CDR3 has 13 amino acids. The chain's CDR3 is CASRGMSYNEQFF. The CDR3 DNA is TGTGCCAGCAGAGGGATGTCCTACAATGAGCAGTTCTTC.

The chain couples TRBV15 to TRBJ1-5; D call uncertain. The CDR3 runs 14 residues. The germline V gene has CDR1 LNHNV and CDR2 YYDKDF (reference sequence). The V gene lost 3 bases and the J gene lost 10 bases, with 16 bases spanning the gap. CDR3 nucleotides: TGTGCCACCAGCAGCCCCTGGAAAAGTCAACCCCAGCATTTT. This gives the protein CATSSPWKSQPQHF.